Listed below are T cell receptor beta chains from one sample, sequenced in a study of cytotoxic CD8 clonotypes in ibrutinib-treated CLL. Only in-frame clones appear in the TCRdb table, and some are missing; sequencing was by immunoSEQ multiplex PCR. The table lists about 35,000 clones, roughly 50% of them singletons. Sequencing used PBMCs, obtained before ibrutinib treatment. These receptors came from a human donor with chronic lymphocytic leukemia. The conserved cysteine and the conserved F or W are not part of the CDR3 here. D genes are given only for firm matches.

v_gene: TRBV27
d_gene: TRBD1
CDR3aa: ASSQWGAGGIETQY

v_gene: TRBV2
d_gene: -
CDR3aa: ASRGLLVREKLF

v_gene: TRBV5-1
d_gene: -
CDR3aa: ASSLDVAAYIQY

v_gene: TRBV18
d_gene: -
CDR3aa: ASSPTQGARNNEQF

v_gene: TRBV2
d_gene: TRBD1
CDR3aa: ASSYRGRIDSPLH

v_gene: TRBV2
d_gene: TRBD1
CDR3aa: ASVRDRVQVETQY

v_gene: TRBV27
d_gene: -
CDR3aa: ASGEKGTSPLH

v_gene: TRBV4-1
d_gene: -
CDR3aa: ASSQDVTSGAYEQY

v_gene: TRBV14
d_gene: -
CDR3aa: ASSQESTRRRSPLH

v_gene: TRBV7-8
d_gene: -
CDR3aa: ASSLIGGSSYEQY

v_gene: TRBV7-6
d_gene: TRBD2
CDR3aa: ASSLVWGGGLGNEQF